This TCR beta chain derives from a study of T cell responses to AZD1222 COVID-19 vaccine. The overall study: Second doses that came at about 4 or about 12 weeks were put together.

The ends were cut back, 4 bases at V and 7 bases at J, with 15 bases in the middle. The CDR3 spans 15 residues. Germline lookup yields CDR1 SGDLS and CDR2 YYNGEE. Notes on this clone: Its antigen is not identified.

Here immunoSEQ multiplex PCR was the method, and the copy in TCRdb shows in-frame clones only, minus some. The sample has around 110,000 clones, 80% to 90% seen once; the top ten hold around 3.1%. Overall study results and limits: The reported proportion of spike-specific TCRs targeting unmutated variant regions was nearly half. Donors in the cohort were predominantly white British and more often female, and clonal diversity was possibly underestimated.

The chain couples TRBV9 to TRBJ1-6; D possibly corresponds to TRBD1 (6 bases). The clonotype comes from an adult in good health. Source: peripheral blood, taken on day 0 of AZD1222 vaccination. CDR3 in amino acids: CASSPAGRGNSPLHF. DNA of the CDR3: TGTGCCAGCAGCCCTGCAGGGAGGGGGAATTCACCCCTCCACTTT.